The 27 T cell receptor beta chains presented below share a single source sample, sequenced in a study of response to subunit inactivated influenza vaccine. Via MiXCR, TCRdb re-called the RT-PCR reads, giving one row per CDR3 protein. The sample has approximately 500,000 distinct CDR3 sequences, over 10% seen once; the top ten hold under 15%. Here the sequenced sample was PBMCs from blood, taken 45 days after vaccination. The source of these receptors is a man between 45 and 60 years old who received an inactivated influenza vaccine.

This clonotype came up a few times. The rearrangement links TRBV9 to TRBJ1-1; D gene ambiguous. The CDR3 totals 13 residues. The germline V gene encodes CDR1 SGDLS and CDR2 YYNGEE. The ends were cut back, 2 bases at V and 1 base at J, with 6 bases in the middle. This CDR3 is CASSVLWNTEAFF. The DNA of the CDR3 is TGTGCCAGCAGCGTGCTATGGAACACTGAAGCTTTCTTT.

This clonotype was picked up a small number of times. V usage is TRBV29-1 and J usage is TRBJ2-7; TRBD1 agrees at 10 bases. Germline-derived CDR1 and CDR2 are SQVTM and ANQGSEA. The CDR3 consists of 15 residues. Unmatched junction bases numbered 10, after V lost 4 bases and J lost 4 bases. The CDR3, as DNA: TGCAGCGTTGCAGCGCCGGGACAGGGGTCTTACGAGCAGTACTTC. Translated, it gives CSVAAPGQGSYEQYF.

This clonotype was counted between two and nine times. The chain carries TRBV10-3 and TRBJ1-5; D gene uncertain. The CDR3 runs to 17 residues. Germline CDR1 and CDR2: ENHRY and SYGVKD. The V gene lost 3 bases and the J gene lost 0 bases, with 15 bases spanning the gap. The CDR3 loop reads CAISDSHTFYSNQPQHF. DNA for the CDR3: TGTGCCATCAGTGATTCGCACACATTTTATAGCAATCAGCCCCAGCATTTT.

V and J are TRBV7-2 and TRBJ2-2; D is perhaps TRBD1 or TRBD2 (5 bases each). This CDR3 region has 13 residues. V was cut by 6 bases and J by 3 bases, with 8 bases left in between. Germline-derived CDR1 and CDR2 are SGHTA and FQGNSA. The CDR3 is CASSWGYTGELFF. CDR3 nucleotide sequence: TGTGCCAGCAGTTGGGGGTACACCGGGGAGCTGTTTTTT. Full variable domain (rest looked up from reference TRBV7-2 and TRBJ2-2): GAGVSQSPSNKVTEKGKDVELRCDPISGHTALYWYRQSLGQGLEFLIYFQGNSAPDKSGLPSDRFSAERTGGSVSTLTIQRTQQEDSAVYLCASSWGYTGELFFGEGSRLTVL.

This clonotype turned up a few times. This chain connects TRBV7-2 to TRBJ2-7; possibly TRBD2 for D (5 bases). The length of the CDR3 is 14 residues. V dropped 1 base and J dropped 2 bases, with 9 bases sitting between them. CDR1 is SGHTA and CDR2 is FQGNSA in the germline V gene. The CDR3 nucleotides are TGTGCCAGCAGCTTAGTGCTAGCCCCCTACGAGCAGTACTTC. It codes for CASSLVLAPYEQYF.

This clonotype has at least ten counts. The chain is built from TRBV20-1 and TRBJ2-1; 11 bases map to TRBD2. Germline-derived CDR1 and CDR2 are DFQATT and SNEGSKA (reference sequence). The V gene end was trimmed by 6 bases and the J gene end by 9 bases; junction bases not matched to a gene: 7. The CDR3 is 13 amino acids. The CDR3 DNA sequence: TGCAGTGCCCTGGTAGCGGGGGGGGTTGAGCAGTTCTTC. Residues: CSALVAGGVEQFF.

V gene TRBV20-1 combines with J gene TRBJ2-7; 7 bases agree with TRBD2. This CDR3 contains 13 residues. The germline V gene encodes CDR1 DFQATT and CDR2 SNEGSKA (reference sequence). Trimming took 3 bases from V and 0 from J; bases not matched to a gene: 2. CDR3 coding DNA: TGCAGTGCTAGTGGGACTACCTCCTACGAGCAGTACTTC. Its protein product is CSASGTTSYEQYF.

This chain joins TRBV3-1 and TRBJ1-1; TRBD1 is a possible D gene (5 bases). The CDR3 is 14 residues long. Per germline, CDR1 LGHDT and CDR2 YNNKEL (reference sequence). V dropped 1 base and J dropped 4 bases, with 10 bases sitting between them. CDR3 amino acids: CASSQVQGSTEAFF. CDR3 DNA: TGTGCCAGCAGCCAAGTTCAGGGAAGCACTGAAGCTTTCTTT.

The chain links TRBV3-1 to TRBJ2-2, with a possible D match to TRBD1 (5 bases). The CDR3 contains 14 residues. The germline CDR1 and CDR2 sequences are LGHDT and YNNKEL (reference sequence). V dropped 2 bases and J dropped 6 bases, with 10 bases sitting between them. CDR3 sequence: CASSQLQASGELFF. CDR3 coding DNA: TGTGCCAGCAGCCAACTACAGGCTTCCGGGGAGCTGTTTTTT.

The CDR3 region has the DNA TGCAGTGCTAGTGGGGCCGGAGTCCCCGTTTTTTTTCAGCCCCAGCATTTT. Translation gives CSASGAGVPVFFQPQHF. V is TRBV20-1 and J is TRBJ1-5; D is perhaps TRBD1 (5 bases). Germline V gene lookup returns CDR1 DFQATT and CDR2 SNEGSKA (reference sequence). Trimming shortened V by 3 bases and J by 6 bases, and 24 bases separated the two germline ends. This CDR3 comprises 17 residues.

V is TRBV13 and J is TRBJ2-5; D gene unclear. This CDR3 is built from 12 residues. Germline assignment: CDR1 PRHDT and CDR2 FYEKMQ (reference sequence). V lost 5 bases and J lost 2, with 6 bases in between. As DNA, the CDR3 is TGTGCCAGCAGCCTCAAGCAAGAGACCCAGTACTTC. Its protein product is CASSLKQETQYF.

There are many counts of this clonotype. The chain recombines TRBV20-1 with TRBJ1-2; D is possibly TRBD1 (5 bases). Trimming removed 0 bases at V and 4 bases at J, with 12 bases between. The germline CDR1 and CDR2 sequences are DFQATT and SNEGSKA (reference sequence). This CDR3 has 14 residues. The chain's CDR3 is CSARDRSRGYGYTF. DNA for the CDR3: TGCAGTGCTAGAGATCGATCTAGGGGCTATGGCTACACCTTC.

The chain joins TRBV20-1 to TRBJ2-5; weak D call: TRBD2 (5 bases). Trimming removed 4 bases from V and 5 bases from J, with 8 bases in between. CDR1 DFQATT and CDR2 SNEGSKA come from the germline V gene (reference sequence). This CDR3 has 11 amino acids. CDR3 protein: CSAKGGETQYF. The CDR3 nucleotides are TGCAGTGCTAAAGGCGGGGAGACCCAGTACTTC.

This clonotype was counted only a few times. This chain links TRBV29-1 with TRBJ2-1; D is perhaps TRBD1 or TRBD2 (7 bases each). CDR1 and CDR2 (germline): SQVTM, ANQGSEA. Trimming shortened V by 7 bases and J by 1 base, and 11 bases separated the two germline ends. The CDR3 has 13 amino acids. CDR3 coding DNA: TGCAGCGGACAGGGAGGGTCCTACAATGAGCAGTTCTTC. Protein: CSGQGGSYNEQFF.

This clonotype was found a few times. The rearrangement joins TRBV7-2 to TRBJ1-4, with 7 positions matching TRBD1. J gave up 5 bases and V 5 bases, and 8 bases lay outside the gene matches. From germline, CDR1 is SGHTA and CDR2 FQGNSA. The CDR3 covers 15 residues. For the CDR3, the DNA is TGTGCCAGCAGCCCGACAGGGAGATACAATGAAAAACTGTTTTTT. This codes for CASSPTGRYNEKLFF. Full variable domain (remainder filled in from reference TRBV7-2 and TRBJ1-4): GAGVSQSPSNKVTEKGKDVELRCDPISGHTALYWYRQSLGQGLEFLIYFQGNSAPDKSGLPSDRFSAERTGGSVSTLTIQRTQQEDSAVYLCASSPTGRYNEKLFFGSGTQLSVL.

The V call is TRBV4-3, the J call TRBJ2-1; 14 nucleotides agree with TRBD2. The CDR3 consists of 17 residues. The junction had 9 bases not matched to a gene; V was cut back by 4 bases and J by 7 bases. Germline CDR1 and CDR2: LGHNA and YSLEER. The DNA for the CDR3 is TGCGCCAGCAGCCCCGGGACTAGCGGGAGTTCAGAGAATGAGCAGTTCTTC. The encoded protein is CASSPGTSGSSENEQFF.

The chain carries TRBV9 and TRBJ2-1, with D possibly matching TRBD1 (5 bases). CDR1 is SGDLS and CDR2 is YYNGEE in the germline V gene. This CDR3 is built from 14 residues. Trimming pared 0 bases from V and 5 bases from J, leaving 9 bases between. CDR3 protein: CASSVGLGDNEQFF. As DNA, the CDR3 is TGTGCCAGCAGCGTAGGGCTAGGGGACAATGAGCAGTTCTTC.

The chain uses TRBV6-2 or TRBV6-3 and TRBJ2-1; 7 positions match TRBD1. This CDR3 is 14 amino acids long. Trimming removed 6 bases from V and 8 bases from J; junction bases left unmatched: 10. The germline V gene encodes CDR1 MNHEY and CDR2 SVGEGT. For the CDR3, the DNA is TGTGCCAGCAGAAAAGAGTGGCAGGGGGATGAGCAGTTCTTC. Protein sequence: CASRKEWQGDEQFF.

This clonotype was detected only a few times. This rearrangement joins TRBV6-6 to TRBJ2-7, with TRBD2 identical over 8 bases. Germline V gene sequence: CDR1 MNHNY, CDR2 SVGAGI (reference sequence). The V gene end was trimmed by 8 bases and the J gene end by 3 bases; junction bases not matched to a gene: 0. This CDR3 has 11 amino acids. CDR3 residues: CASAGGYEQYF. The CDR3 DNA reads TGTGCCAGCGCGGGGGGCTACGAGCAGTACTTC.

The table lists this clonotype with a few counts. The chain has TRBV4-3 and TRBJ2-5, with 9 bases matching TRBD1. V dropped 4 bases and J dropped 5; count of bases not matched to a gene: 8. Germline-derived CDR1 and CDR2 are LGHNA and YSLEER. The CDR3 is made up of 15 amino acids. The CDR3 DNA is TGCGCCAGCAGCCTAGGGACAGGGTCAGGCGAGACCCAGTACTTC. It translates to CASSLGTGSGETQYF.

This sequence joins TRBV29-1 and TRBJ2-7, with 7 bases fitting TRBD2. CDR3 length equals 13 residues. The V gene's germline CDR1 is SQVTM and CDR2 ANQGSEA. V trimming: 6 bases; J trimming: 2 bases; junction bases outside the gene matches: 7. The CDR3 DNA reads as TGCAGCGTCGGGGCTAGCGGACCCTACGAGCAGTACTTC. Translation gives CSVGASGPYEQYF.

This clonotype was counted at least ten times. This chain connects TRBV14 to TRBJ1-2; D is uncertain. Trimming pared 0 bases from V and 5 bases from J, leaving 4 bases between. This CDR3 is 12 amino acids long. Germline CDR1 and CDR2: SGHDN and FVKESK. The chain's CDR3 is CASSQDWYGYTF. The DNA of the CDR3 is TGTGCCAGCAGCCAAGATTGGTATGGCTACACCTTC.

This clonotype was recorded a few times. The chain recombines TRBV12-3 or TRBV12-4 with TRBJ1-4; D not certain. This CDR3 contains 12 residues. V was clipped by 8 bases and J by 8 bases, with 12 bases between them. CDR3 region: CASRRDVEKLFF. In nucleotides, the CDR3 is TGTGCCAGCCGACGCGATGTGGAAAAACTGTTTTTT.

The sample holds a few counts of this clonotype. The chain uses TRBV7-9 and TRBJ1-4; 7 positions agree with TRBD1. Germline loops: CDR1 SEHNR, CDR2 FQNEAQ (reference sequence). Unmatched junction bases numbered 6, after V lost 5 bases and J lost 0 bases. CDR3 size: 16 residues. DNA for the CDR3: TGTGCCAGCAGCGGATGGACAGGTTCAACTAATGAAAAACTGTTTTTT. It translates to CASSGWTGSTNEKLFF.

The chain combines TRBV29-1 with TRBJ2-1; TRBD2 aligns across 8 bases. This CDR3 is 17 amino acids long. CDR1 is SQVTM and CDR2 is ANQGSEA in the germline V gene. V lost 0 bases, J lost 0 bases, and 7 bases stayed unmatched. CDR3 DNA sequence: TGCAGCGTTGAAGATCCGGGAGGGAGGAGCTCCTACAATGAGCAGTTCTTC. Residues: CSVEDPGGRSSYNEQFF.

The V gene is TRBV6-1, the J gene TRBJ1-1, with TRBD1 as a possible D gene (6 bases). Germline-derived CDR1 and CDR2 are MNHNS and SASEGT. Trimming shortened V by 6 bases and J by 0 bases, and 14 bases separated the two germline ends. The CDR3 is 15 residues long. CDR3 region: CASRRQATLNTEAFF. The CDR3 DNA follows: TGTGCCAGCAGGCGACAGGCGACATTGAACACTGAAGCTTTCTTT.

This chain uses TRBV29-1 with TRBJ2-7; D tentatively fits TRBD1 or TRBD2 (5 bases each). From germline, CDR1 is SQVTM and CDR2 ANQGSEA. The CDR3 is 13 amino acids. Trimming shortened V by 2 bases and J by 2 bases, and 10 bases separated the two germline ends. As DNA, the CDR3 is TGCAGCGTTGAAAGGGACGGGGCCTACGAGCAGTACTTC. This encodes CSVERDGAYEQYF.